The present T cell receptor beta chain was sequenced within a study of blood T cell repertoires in COVID-19. The overall study: Sites in the United States, Italy and Spain provided acute and convalescent COVID-19 samples. The cDNA or gDNA used as material had been derived from T cells, B-cell-depleted T cells, or PBMCs.

Original methodology: Amplifying reference gene primers gave estimates of nucleated cell counts. Profiling relied on immunoSEQ multiplex PCR, and the TCRdb table lists in-frame clones only, not all of them. The DNA gave D and trimming, while V, J and clone size come from that table. Among roughly 240,000 clones listed, about 82% were seen once. The length of the CDR3 is 18 residues. Germline V gives CDR1 SEHNR, CDR2 FQNEAQ (reference sequence). V lost 3 bases and J lost 5; bases outside the gene matches: 17. Sequencing was performed on PBMCs or T cells enriched from blood (not recorded which). The chain joins TRBV7-9 to TRBJ2-7; 9 bases fit TRBD2. The clonotype originates from a woman between 50 and 59 years old with acute COVID-19. The CDR3, as DNA: TGTGCCAGCAGCTTCCAACCTAGCGGGGCCAGTCCGAAAAACGAGCAGTACTTC. Protein product: CASSFQPSGASPKNEQYF.